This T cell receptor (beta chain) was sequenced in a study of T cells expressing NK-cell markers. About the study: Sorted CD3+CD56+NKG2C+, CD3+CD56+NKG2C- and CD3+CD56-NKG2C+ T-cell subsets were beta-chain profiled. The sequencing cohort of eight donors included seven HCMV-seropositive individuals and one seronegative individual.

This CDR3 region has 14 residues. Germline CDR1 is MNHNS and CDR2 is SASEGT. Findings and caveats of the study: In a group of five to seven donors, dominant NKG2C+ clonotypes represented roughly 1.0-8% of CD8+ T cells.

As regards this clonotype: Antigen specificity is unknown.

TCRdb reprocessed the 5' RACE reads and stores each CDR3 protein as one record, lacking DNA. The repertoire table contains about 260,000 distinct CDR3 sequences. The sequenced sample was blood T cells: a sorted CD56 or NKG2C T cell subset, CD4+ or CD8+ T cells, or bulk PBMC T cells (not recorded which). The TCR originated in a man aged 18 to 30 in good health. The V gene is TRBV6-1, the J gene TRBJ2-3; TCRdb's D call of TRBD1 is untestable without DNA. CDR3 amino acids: CASSTGTSTDTQYF.